The present entry profiles one TCR beta chain with its context. This sample is part of a study of cytomegalovirus exposure and HLA in healthy donors. The PCR contained 60 Vbeta and 13 Jbeta primers. Clones were sequenced by immunoSEQ multiplex PCR, and TCRdb holds only the in-frame ones, with some missing. The repertoire holds under 200,000 clones, with around 80% as singletons. The length of the CDR3 is 16 residues. V dropped 4 bases and J dropped 5 bases, with 19 bases sitting between them. Germline-derived CDR1 and CDR2 are SGHKS and YYEKEE (reference sequence). The specimen sequenced was PBMCs. The V call is TRBV5-5, the J call TRBJ2-1; perhaps TRBD2 as D (6 bases). This TCR was sampled from a woman aged 40 to 55 in good health and CMV-seronegative. DNA of the CDR3: TGTGCCAGCAGCACCCTCCCCGGGGGTACCGACAATGAGCAGTTCTTC. Protein product: CASSTLPGGTDNEQFF.